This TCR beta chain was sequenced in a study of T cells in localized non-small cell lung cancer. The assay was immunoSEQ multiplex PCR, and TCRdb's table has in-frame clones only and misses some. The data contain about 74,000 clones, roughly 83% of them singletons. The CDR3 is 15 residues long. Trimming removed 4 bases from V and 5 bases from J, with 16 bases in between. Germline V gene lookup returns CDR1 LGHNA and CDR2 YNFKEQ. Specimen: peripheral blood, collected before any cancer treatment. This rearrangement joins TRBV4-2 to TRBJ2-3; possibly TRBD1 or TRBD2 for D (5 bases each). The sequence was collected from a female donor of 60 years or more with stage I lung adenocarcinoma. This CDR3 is CASSPGPRHVDTQYF. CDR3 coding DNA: TGTGCCAGCAGCCCGGGACCGAGGCACGTAGATACGCAGTATTTT.